This TCR beta chain originates from a study of technical replicates of blood from a few donors. Only in-frame clones appear in the TCRdb table, and some are missing; sequencing was by immunoSEQ multiplex PCR. The sample lists fewer than 85,000 clones; roughly 94% were seen once. The V gene end was trimmed by 1 base and the J gene end by 8 bases; junction bases not matched to a gene: 7. The CDR3 runs to 16 residues. The germline CDR1 and CDR2 sequences are LGHNA and YNFKEQ. The chain uses TRBV4-2 and TRBJ2-1; 11 positions match TRBD1. Sequencing input: T cells isolated from PBMCs. The TCR sequence derives from a human donor in good health. In DNA, the CDR3 is TGTGCCAGCAGCCAAGGTATTGGACAGGGGGCCGATGAGCAGTTCTTC. Its protein product is CASSQGIGQGADEQFF.